This TCR beta chain emerged from a study of blood T cell repertoires in COVID-19. This CDR3 has 12 residues. Trimming cost V 5 bases and J 6 bases, with 8 bases left between them. The germline V gene has CDR1 SGHTA and CDR2 FQGTGA. As processed by the authors: The authors estimated nucleated cell counts from reference gene primer amplification. This table comes from immunoSEQ multiplex PCR, and its TCRdb copy is limited to in-frame clones, with some not included. V and J calls and clone size come straight from that table; D and trimming were deduced from the DNA. In the table there are under 200,000 clones, over 75% of which are singletons. Self-reported history from a screening survey and questionnaire set each donor's cohort. Recovered participants had two consecutive negative NP/OP PCR tests, healthcare professional clearance, or symptom resolution.

What was sequenced was PBMCs or T cells enriched from blood (not recorded which). The sequence was obtained from a man in his fifties or sixties who had recovered from COVID-19. This chain joins TRBV7-3 and TRBJ2-1, with TRBD2 as a possible D gene (6 bases). As DNA, the CDR3 is TGTGCCAGCAGCAGGGACTTCAATGAGCAGTTCTTC. This sequence encodes CASSRDFNEQFF. Full variable domain (missing parts from reference TRBV7-3 and TRBJ2-1): GAGVSQTPSNKVTEKGKYVELRCDPISGHTALYWYRQSLGQGPEFLIYFQGTGAADDSGLPNDRFFAVRPEGSVSTLKIQRTERGDSAVYLCASSRDFNEQFFGPGTRLTVL.